This entry lists 32 T cell receptor beta chains sequenced from one sample in a study of blood T cell repertoires in COVID-19. Profiled with immunoSEQ multiplex PCR; TCRdb holds only in-frame clones, not every one. Among 200,000 or so clones listed, 88% were seen once. Material: PBMCs or T cells enriched from blood (not recorded which). The receptors come from a woman aged 25 to 45 who had recovered from COVID-19.

The chain combines TRBV3-1 (or the pseudogene TRBV3-2) with TRBJ1-2; TRBD1 aligns across 10 bases. The V segment lost 5 bases and the J segment 4 bases; nucleotides outside the gene matches: 7. The CDR3 covers 15 residues. CDR1 LGHDT and CDR2 YNNKEL come from the germline V gene (reference sequence). The CDR3 coding sequence is TGTGCCAGCAGCACGGGACAGGGGACCTCCTATGGCTACACCTTC. Encoded protein: CASSTGQGTSYGYTF.

CDR3 DNA sequence: TGCGCCAGCAGCCCCGGGGGTTATAATTCACCCCTCCACTTT. Translating it yields CASSPGGYNSPLHF. The V gene is TRBV4-3, the J gene TRBJ1-6; D is possibly TRBD1 (5 bases). The germline V gene has CDR1 LGHNA and CDR2 YSLEER. The V gene lost 4 bases and the J gene lost 4 bases, with 8 bases spanning the gap. This CDR3 has 14 amino acids.

This clone was recorded only once. This chain uses TRBV4-2 with TRBJ2-7; TRBD2 agrees at 9 bases. This CDR3 comprises 17 residues. The V segment lost 2 bases and the J segment 0 bases; nucleotides outside the gene matches: 8. Per the germline V gene, CDR1 is LGHNA and CDR2 is YNFKEQ. In nucleotides, the CDR3 is TGTGCCAGCAGCCAACCCCTTAGCGGGGGAAGCTCCTACGAGCAGTACTTC. It specifies CASSQPLSGGSSYEQYF.

The chain combines TRBV4-1 with TRBJ1-2; the D gene is possibly TRBD1 (5 bases). CDR1 MGHRA and CDR2 YSYEKL come from the germline V gene. CDR3 length: 13 residues. V was pared by 4 bases and J by 7 bases, with 13 bases between. The CDR3 nucleotides are TGCGCCAGCAGCCGACAGAGGACAAGTGGCTACACCTTC. It specifies CASSRQRTSGYTF.

The J gene is TRBJ1-4, the V gene TRBV10-1; 7 positions match TRBD1. J gave up 8 bases and V 7 bases, and 19 bases lay outside the gene matches. From germline, CDR1 is WNHNN and CDR2 SYGVQD (reference sequence). CDR3 length: 17 amino acids. CDR3 in DNA: TGCGCCAGCACATCCGGGACAGCGCCGTATCGCGACGAAAAACTGTTTTTT. Protein product: CASTSGTAPYRDEKLFF.

V usage is TRBV29-1 and J usage is TRBJ2-5; D not certain. This CDR3 is 12 amino acids long. Trimming shortened V by 4 bases and J by 5 bases, and 11 bases separated the two germline ends. Germline CDR1 reads SQVTM; CDR2 reads ANQGSEA. DNA of the CDR3: TGCAGCGTTGCACAATTGGAGGAGACCCAGTACTTC. The encoded protein is CSVAQLEETQYF.

This clone was recorded once. The chain couples TRBV11-2 to TRBJ1-1; possible D gene TRBD1, 5 bases. Trimming took off 1 base at V and 4 bases at J, with 16 bases between the two ends. The CDR3 is 16 amino acids. CDR1 and CDR2 from the germline V gene are SGHAT and FQNNGV. The CDR3 here is CASSLGSRAGFTEAFF. CDR3 bases: TGTGCCAGCAGCTTAGGCAGTCGGGCAGGGTTCACTGAAGCTTTCTTT.

This clone was counted once. V usage is TRBV4-3 and J usage is TRBJ2-7; D possibly corresponds to TRBD1 (5 bases). The V gene's germline CDR1 is LGHNA and CDR2 YSLEER. V was clipped by 4 bases and J by 3 bases, with 19 bases between them. There are 16 residues in the CDR3. The DNA of the CDR3 is TGCGCCAGCAGCCCCAACTCCGGCAGGGCCCACTACGAGCAGTACTTC. It specifies CASSPNSGRAHYEQYF.

V is TRBV5-6 and J is TRBJ2-7; unclear D gene. The CDR3 sequence is 14 residues long. The V gene lost 1 base and the J gene lost 6 bases, with 14 bases spanning the gap. The germline V gene encodes CDR1 SGHDT and CDR2 YYEEEE. The CDR3 region is CASSLRLRPIEQYF. CDR3 DNA: TGTGCCAGCAGCTTGCGACTCCGCCCCATCGAGCAGTACTTC.

The genes are TRBV27 and TRBJ2-6; D remains ambiguous. Trimming pared 1 base from V and 0 bases from J, leaving 4 bases between. The germline V gene encodes CDR1 MNHEY and CDR2 SMNVEV (reference sequence). The CDR3 extends over 15 amino acids. This CDR3 reads CASSLYGSGANVLTF. The CDR3 DNA sequence: TGTGCCAGCAGTTTATACGGCTCTGGGGCCAACGTCCTGACTTTC.

This clone was seen only a few times. The J gene is TRBJ2-7, the V gene TRBV29-1; the D is unclear. The CDR3 covers 14 residues. Trimming removed 2 bases from V and 0 bases from J, with 11 bases in between. The germline V gene has CDR1 SQVTM and CDR2 ANQGSEA. In nucleotides, the CDR3 is TGCAGCGTTGAATTAAAGAACACCTCCTACGAGCAGTACTTC. It yields the protein CSVELKNTSYEQYF.

The chain combines TRBV6-5 with TRBJ1-3; 7 bases fit TRBD1. Per germline, CDR1 MNHEY and CDR2 SVGAGI. J lost 3 bases, V lost 7 bases, and 6 bases had no gene match. The CDR3 has 14 residues. The CDR3 sequence is CASTEGAYGNTIYF. The CDR3 nucleotides read TGTGCCAGCACCGAGGGGGCGTATGGAAACACCATATATTTT.

The chain couples TRBV11-2 to TRBJ1-5; D not certain. Trimming left V 1 base short and J 0 bases short, with 13 bases between. Germline V gene sequence: CDR1 SGHAT, CDR2 FQNNGV. The CDR3 loop spans 17 amino acids. CDR3 nucleotide sequence: TGTGCCAGCAGCTTAGGAAGTAAGTCGGTTAGCAATCAGCCCCAGCATTTT. This translates into CASSLGSKSVSNQPQHF.

This clone has a single count. J is TRBJ1-1 and V is TRBV7-3, with D perhaps TRBD1 (6 bases). The V end was cut by 5 bases, the J end by 1 base, with 8 bases between. The germline gives CDR1 SGHTA, CDR2 FQGTGA. The CDR3 sequence is 13 residues long. CDR3 protein: CASSAQGNTEAFF. DNA of the CDR3: TGTGCCAGCAGCGCACAGGGGAACACTGAAGCTTTCTTT.

This clone was seen a single time. The V call is TRBV10-3, the J call TRBJ1-3, with 9 bases matching TRBD1. Looked up from germline, CDR1 is ENHRY and CDR2 is SYGVKD. This CDR3 has 16 amino acids. V lost 8 bases and J lost 3; bases outside the gene matches: 11. The CDR3 is CAIQTLGTGLGNTIYF. Written as DNA, the CDR3 is TGTGCCATCCAAACCCTCGGGACAGGGCTTGGAAACACCATATATTTT.

This chain connects TRBV5-8 to TRBJ2-3; unclear D gene. Per the germline V gene, CDR1 is SGHTS and CDR2 is YDEGEE. V was pared by 3 bases and J by 1 base, with 9 bases between. The CDR3 spans 14 residues. The CDR3 nucleotides read TGTGCCAGCAGCTCCCGTTCTCGCACAGATACGCAGTATTTT. Translated: CASSSRSRTDTQYF. The variable domain in full, with the rest retrieved from reference TRBV5-8 and TRBJ2-3, is EAGVTQSPTHLIKTRGQQATLRCSPISGHTSVYWYQQALGLGLQFLLWYDEGEERNRGNFPPRFSGRQFPNYSSELNVNALELEDSALYLCASSSRSRTDTQYFGPGTRLTVL.

This sequence joins TRBV7-9 and TRBJ1-4; TRBD1 aligns across 7 bases. The CDR3 has 16 residues. From germline, CDR1 is SEHNR and CDR2 FQNEAQ (reference sequence). Losses at the gene ends were 1 base for V and 5 bases for J; bases not matched to a gene: 7. The CDR3 reads CASSLVETGLNEKLFF. Here the CDR3 DNA reads TGTGCCAGCAGCTTAGTGGAGACAGGGTTAAATGAAAAACTGTTTTTT.

The V gene is TRBV7-6, the J gene TRBJ1-1, with D perhaps TRBD1 (6 bases). CDR3 size: 20 residues. V gave up 1 base and J gave up 0 bases, with 24 bases separating them. CDR1 and CDR2 (germline): SGHVS, FNYEAQ. This CDR3 is CASSLGPRPRGGGMNTEAFF. In DNA, the CDR3 is TGTGCCAGCAGCTTAGGTCCTAGGCCTAGGGGGGGAGGCATGAACACTGAAGCTTTCTTT.

This clone was seen only once. The chain combines TRBV3-1 (or the pseudogene TRBV3-2) with TRBJ2-5; TRBD2 is a possible D gene (5 bases). The CDR3 spans 15 residues. The germline gives CDR1 LGHDT, CDR2 YNNKEL (reference sequence). The V end was cut by 0 bases, the J end by 7 bases, with 15 bases between. The CDR3, as DNA: TGTGCCAGCAGCCAAGACTACGGTTCCCGGGGGACCCAGTACTTC. Protein product: CASSQDYGSRGTQYF.

V gene TRBV27 combines with J gene TRBJ1-1; 8 nucleotides agree with TRBD1. V was clipped by 3 bases and J by 3 bases; unmatched bases: 6. There are 15 residues in the CDR3. Germline V CDR1 and CDR2: MNHEY, SMNVEV (reference sequence). The CDR3 loop is CASSFIDRGYTEAFF. The CDR3 DNA reads as TGTGCCAGCAGTTTCATCGACAGGGGCTACACTGAAGCTTTCTTT.

The chain recombines TRBV2 with TRBJ2-1; TRBD2 matches 13 bases. Germline CDR1 reads SNHLY; CDR2 reads FYNNEI. The CDR3 contains 15 residues. V gave up 6 bases and J gave up 9 bases; unmatched junction bases: 8. CDR3 DNA sequence: TGTGCCAGCAGGGAACTAGCGGGGGGGCCCGGTGAGCAGTTCTTC. It encodes CASRELAGGPGEQFF.

The chain joins TRBV27 to TRBJ1-2; 9 nucleotides line up with TRBD1. Trimming removed 4 bases from V and 4 bases from J; junction bases left unmatched: 4. The germline V gene encodes CDR1 MNHEY and CDR2 SMNVEV (reference sequence). The length of the CDR3 is 14 residues. In nucleotides, the CDR3 is TGTGCCAGCAGTTGGGACAGGGCTAGCTATGGCTACACCTTC. Translation: CASSWDRASYGYTF.

The chain couples TRBV3-1 (or the pseudogene TRBV3-2) to TRBJ2-3; TRBD1 agrees at 8 bases. CDR3 length: 14 amino acids. Looked up from germline, CDR1 is LGHDT and CDR2 is YNNKEL (reference sequence). The trim removed 1 base at V and 5 bases at J, leaving 2 bases unmatched. CDR3 DNA sequence: TGTGCCAGCAGCCAAGGAACAGGGGGAGATACGCAGTATTTT. This translates into CASSQGTGGDTQYF.

V usage is TRBV5-1 and J usage is TRBJ2-3; 7 nucleotides match TRBD2. V dropped 6 bases and J dropped 0; count of bases not matched to a gene: 4. CDR1 is SGHRS and CDR2 is YFSETQ in the germline V gene. The CDR3 contains 14 residues. CDR3 DNA sequence: TGCGCCAGCACCCCGGGACTAAGCACAGATACGCAGTATTTT. Translation: CASTPGLSTDTQYF.

With respect to this clone: Additional DNA sequences in this sample encode the identical CDR3. This sequence joins TRBV3-1 (or the pseudogene TRBV3-2) and TRBJ2-7, with 7 bases lining up with TRBD1. Trimming cost V 3 bases and J 4 bases; bases outside gene matches: 0. Looked up from germline, CDR1 is LGHDT and CDR2 is YNNKEL (reference sequence). There are 12 residues in the CDR3. The CDR3: CASSQTGYEQYF. CDR3 coding DNA: TGTGCCAGCAGCCAGACAGGGTACGAGCAGTACTTC.

The rearrangement uses TRBV3-1 (or the pseudogene TRBV3-2) and TRBJ2-1, with 7 bases lining up with TRBD2. From germline, CDR1 is LGHDT and CDR2 YNNKEL (reference sequence). The length of the CDR3 is 14 residues. The junction had 8 bases not matched to a gene; V was cut back by 4 bases and J by 8 bases. CDR3 amino acids: CASSLTGGRDEQFF. CDR3 sequence (DNA): TGTGCCAGCAGCCTTACTGGGGGGAGGGATGAGCAGTTCTTC.

This chain uses TRBV18 with TRBJ2-7; perhaps TRBD1 as D (5 bases). The CDR3 is 14 amino acids. Germline V CDR1 and CDR2: KGHSH, LQKENI. Trimming left V 4 bases short and J 0 bases short, with 10 bases between. The CDR3 sequence is CASSQGSHSYEQYF. The CDR3 nucleotides read TGTGCCAGCTCACAGGGGTCCCACTCCTACGAGCAGTACTTC.

The V and J genes are TRBV9 and TRBJ2-1, with D possibly matching TRBD1 (6 bases). The CDR3 length is 17 residues. V lost 0 bases and J 2 bases, leaving 15 bases between the germline ends. The V gene's germline CDR1 is SGDLS and CDR2 YYNGEE. This CDR3 reads CASSVGDTGTPYNEQFF. The CDR3 nucleotides are TGTGCCAGCAGCGTAGGGGACACCGGGACCCCCTACAATGAGCAGTTCTTC.

The V gene is TRBV7-2, the J gene TRBJ2-1; 10 nucleotides align to TRBD2. This CDR3 comprises 18 residues. The germline CDR1 and CDR2 sequences are SGHTA and FQGNSA. V dropped 3 bases and J dropped 3; count of bases not matched to a gene: 11. The CDR3: CASSFRTSLAGDYNEQFF. The CDR3 DNA follows: TGTGCCAGCAGCTTCCGAACTTCCCTAGCGGGGGACTACAATGAGCAGTTCTTC.

The genes are TRBV19 and TRBJ1-3, with 8 bases matching TRBD1. The ends lost 10 bases at V and 0 bases at J; junction bases unmatched: 8. The CDR3 sequence is 15 residues long. Germline CDR1 and CDR2: LNHDA and SQIVND (reference sequence). The CDR3 reads CATRTGKDSGNTIYF. CDR3 nucleotide sequence: TGTGCCACCCGGACAGGGAAGGACTCTGGAAACACCATATATTTT.

J is TRBJ1-5 and V is TRBV28, with a tentative D call TRBD1 (5 bases). V was clipped by 10 bases and J by 5 bases, with 15 bases between them. The V gene's germline CDR1 is MDHEN and CDR2 SYDVKM. This CDR3 comprises 13 residues. The CDR3 coding sequence is TGTGCCACTTCCCTGGGGGGGTATCAGCCCCAGCATTTT. This codes for CATSLGGYQPQHF.

The chain carries TRBV3-1 (or the pseudogene TRBV3-2) and TRBJ2-2, with a possible D match to TRBD2 (6 bases). CDR3 length equals 14 residues. Per germline, CDR1 LGHDT and CDR2 YNNKEL (reference sequence). The ends were cut back, 4 bases at V and 6 bases at J, with 12 bases in the middle. The CDR3 coding sequence is TGTGCCAGCAGCCGCCCCTTAGCGGCCGGGGAGCTGTTTTTT. This gives the protein CASSRPLAAGELFF.